Listed below are T cell receptor beta chains from one sample, sequenced in a study of cytomegalovirus exposure and HLA in healthy donors. Only in-frame clones appear in the TCRdb table, and some are missing; sequencing was by immunoSEQ multiplex PCR. The sample holds some 110,000 clones, about 75% seen once. Sequenced material: PBMCs. Source of these receptors: a man aged 35 to 55 in good health and CMV-seronegative. CDR3s leave out the opening cysteine and the closing phenylalanine or tryptophan. Each record gives: V gene, CDR3 length, J gene, CDR3 protein.

TRBV5-1	14	TRBJ1-6	ASSHLGQGDNSPLH
TRBV18	15	TRBJ2-2	ASSPRQGVLNTGELF
TRBV5-4	10	TRBJ1-1	ASSLDNLVAF
TRBV6-1	12	TRBJ2-4	ASSAGGAQNIQY
TRBV27	13	TRBJ2-7	ASRTDRGISYEQY
TRBV1	14	TRBJ2-3	TSSPPAVRAADTQY
TRBV6-5	13	TRBJ2-2	ASRSVLESDGELF
TRBV5-1	10	TRBJ2-3	ASSLDLDTQY
TRBV2	13	TRBJ1-6	ASSDQGASNSPLH
TRBV6-5	10	TRBJ1-1	ASSSTGVGAF
TRBV15	13	TRBJ1-4	ATSRDGGPGEKLF
TRBV6-6	12	TRBJ1-4	ASSQGATNEKLF
TRBV5-1	12	TRBJ1-1	ASSLTAGNTEAF
TRBV5-6	11	TRBJ1-1	ASSWDPAGEAF
TRBV11-2	11	TRBJ2-6	ASTFRGANVLT
TRBV7-2	13	TRBJ2-7	ASSLERGAHYEQY
TRBV21-1	13	TRBJ2-5	ASSKFSGGEETQY
TRBV6-5	10	TRBJ2-5	ASTTLGLLWY
TRBV5-1	11	TRBJ2-7	ASSPEQAYEQY
TRBV5-1	12	TRBJ2-7	ASSRDRGAYEQY
TRBV10-3	13	TRBJ1-2	AISEAGGRGDGYT
TRBV27	13	TRBJ1-2	ASSFNNPANYGYT
TRBV4-2	13	TRBJ2-3	ASSPDSASTDTQY
TRBV15	16	TRBJ2-6	ATSREQGFSSGANVLT
TRBV10-3	15	TRBJ2-2	AITSPERGANTGELF
TRBV7-2	10	TRBJ2-5	ASSLVRETQY
TRBV9	14	TRBJ2-7	ASSVEALAGGYEQY
TRBV5-5	13	TRBJ1-2	ASSLGSWPGYGYT
TRBV6-1	12	TRBJ1-5	ASSEGYSNQPQH